The 14 T cell receptor beta chains reported below all come from one sample, sequenced in a study of cytomegalovirus exposure and HLA in healthy donors. The PCR employed 60 Vbeta primers together with 13 Jbeta primers. Measured with immunoSEQ multiplex PCR; TCRdb has only the in-frame clones, and not every one. The sample has some 170,000 clones; around 83% are singletons. The sample was PBMCs. These receptors originate from a man over 45 in good health and CMV-seropositive.

The chain joins TRBV9 to TRBJ2-7, with D tentatively TRBD1 (6 bases). CDR1 and CDR2 from the germline V gene are SGDLS and YYNGEE. There are 11 residues in the CDR3. The V gene lost 7 bases and the J gene lost 5 bases, with 10 bases spanning the gap. In nucleotides, the CDR3 is TGTGCCAGCGGGGGCTGGGACGAGCAGTACTTC. Translation gives CASGGWDEQYF.

This chain uses TRBV28 with TRBJ2-7, with 9 bases identical to TRBD1. Germline V lookup: CDR1 MDHEN, CDR2 SYDVKM. The CDR3 length is 12 residues. The V gene end was trimmed by 6 bases and the J gene end by 3 bases; junction bases not matched to a gene: 0. The chain's CDR3 is CASRTGGYEQYF. The CDR3 nucleotides are TGTGCCAGCAGGACAGGGGGCTACGAGCAGTACTTC.

This clone was seen just once. The chain couples TRBV5-5 to TRBJ2-7, with 8 bases aligning to TRBD2. CDR3 size: 15 residues. Germline V lookup: CDR1 SGHKS, CDR2 YYEKEE (reference sequence). The J segment lost 2 bases and the V segment lost 0 bases, leaving 4 bases of the junction unmatched. The CDR3 region is CASSLEVAGTYEQYF. In DNA, the CDR3 is TGTGCCAGCAGCTTGGAGGTAGCGGGAACCTACGAGCAGTACTTC.

This clone turned up a few times. The chain links TRBV7-8 to TRBJ1-6; D gene ambiguous. Trimming stripped 5 bases from V and 7 bases from J, with 9 bases between. CDR1 is SGHVS, CDR2 FQNEAQ, per germline. CDR3 length: 13 amino acids. The CDR3 reads CASSPRLNSPLHF. CDR3 bases: TGTGCCAGCAGCCCCAGACTGAATTCACCCCTCCACTTT.

The chain couples TRBV2 to TRBJ2-5; tentatively, D is TRBD2 (6 bases). The CDR3 loop spans 12 amino acids. The germline V gene encodes CDR1 SNHLY and CDR2 FYNNEI. V lost 11 bases and J 0 bases, leaving 10 bases between the germline ends. CDR3 protein: CACQRDQETQYF. The CDR3 DNA reads as TGTGCCTGTCAGCGGGACCAAGAGACCCAGTACTTC.

The V and J genes are TRBV6-5 and TRBJ2-1, with 10 nucleotides matching TRBD2. CDR1 is MNHEY and CDR2 is SVGAGI in the germline V gene. V trimming: 5 bases; J trimming: 5 bases; junction bases outside the gene matches: 3. The CDR3 is 14 amino acids. In nucleotides, the CDR3 is TGTGCCAGCAGTGGACTAGCGGTAAACAATGAGCAGTTCTTC. Its protein is CASSGLAVNNEQFF.

The rearrangement joins TRBV5-1 to TRBJ2-1, with 10 bases identical to TRBD2. Germline CDR1 SGHRS, CDR2 YFSETQ. V lost 4 bases and J lost 4; bases outside the gene matches: 5. The CDR3 has 15 residues. Here the CDR3 DNA reads TGCGCCAGCAGCCCAGGACTAGCGGAATACAATGAGCAGTTCTTC. Translation gives CASSPGLAEYNEQFF.

The chain recombines TRBV7-6 with TRBJ1-5; 8 bases line up with TRBD1. V was pared by 4 bases and J by 0 bases, with 11 bases of the junction left unmatched. Germline assignment: CDR1 SGHVS and CDR2 FNYEAQ. The CDR3 is 18 amino acids. Here the CDR3 reads CASSSGTGQAYSNQPQHF. The CDR3 bases are TGTGCCAGCAGCTCAGGGACAGGCCAAGCGTATAGCAATCAGCCCCAGCATTTT.

The table lists this clone with a few counts. The chain combines TRBV9 with TRBJ2-5, with D hard to call. The CDR3 loop spans 14 amino acids. Trimming cost V 0 bases and J 1 base, with 7 bases left between them. The V gene's germline CDR1 is SGDLS and CDR2 YYNGEE. The CDR3 protein is CASSVVSSQETQYF. CDR3 sequence (DNA): TGTGCCAGCAGCGTAGTTAGCAGCCAAGAGACCCAGTACTTC. Based on the CDR3 plus reference TRBV9 and TRBJ2-5, the full variable domain is DSGVTQTPKHLITATGQRVTLRCSPRSGDLSVYWYQQSLDQGLQFLIQYYNGEERAKGNILERFSAQQFPDLHSELNLSSLELGDSALYFCASSVVSSQETQYFGPGTRLLVL.

As regards this clone: Its ends do not fully match the called genes, so a read error is possible. The gene calls are TRBV6-5 and TRBJ1-5; a weak D match, TRBD1 (5 bases). This CDR3 region has 16 residues. Germline CDR1 is MNHEY and CDR2 is SVGAGI. The CDR3 sequence is CASSYSPVRGDQLQHF. In nucleotides, the CDR3 is TGTGCCAGCAGTTACTCGCCCGTAAGGGGCGATCAGCTCCAGCATTTT.

The chain recombines TRBV18 with TRBJ2-7; a weak D match, TRBD1 (6 bases). Germline lookup yields CDR1 KGHSH and CDR2 LQKENI. Trimming pared 2 bases from V and 3 bases from J, leaving 11 bases between. The CDR3 runs to 14 residues. The CDR3 is CASSPAQGFYEQYF. In nucleotides, the CDR3 is TGTGCCAGCTCACCAGCCCAGGGGTTCTACGAGCAGTACTTC.

This clone came up a few times. The chain employs TRBV19 and TRBJ2-7, with 14 bases that match TRBD2. The junction had 16 bases not matched to a gene; V was cut back by 6 bases and J by 0 bases. The germline V gene encodes CDR1 LNHDA and CDR2 SQIVND (reference sequence). This CDR3 spans 20 amino acids. CDR3 in DNA: TGTGCCAGTAGCCCTCCGGGACGGACTAGCGGGAGGACTATCTCCTACGAGCAGTACTTC. This codes for CASSPPGRTSGRTISYEQYF.

The rearrangement joins TRBV10-3 to TRBJ2-3; TRBD1 might be the D (5 bases). Trimming pared 3 bases from V and 0 bases from J, leaving 10 bases between. The CDR3 contains 15 residues. CDR1 is ENHRY, CDR2 SYGVKD, per germline. The CDR3 reads CAISDVGASTDTQYF. CDR3 nucleotide sequence: TGTGCCATCAGTGATGTTGGGGCGAGCACAGATACGCAGTATTTT.

The rearrangement links TRBV5-1 to TRBJ2-7; 9 nucleotides match TRBD2. CDR1 SGHRS and CDR2 YFSETQ come from the germline V gene. V lost 2 bases, J lost 0 bases, and 6 bases stayed unmatched. The CDR3 has 16 residues. CDR3 in amino acids: CASSLELAGSSYEQYF. Written as DNA, the CDR3 is TGCGCCAGCAGCTTAGAGCTAGCGGGGAGCTCCTACGAGCAGTACTTC.